This section outlines one T cell receptor (delta chain) sequence together with its context. TCRdb re-called clones from the RT-PCR reads using CATT. Among 1,500 to 2,000 delta-chain clones listed, under 20% were seen once. The data stem from a study of gamma-delta T cells after stem cell transplantation. The germline V gene encodes CDR1 GEAIGNYY and CDR2 EKD. After removal of 2 bases from V and 0 bases from J, the junction contained 8 bases not matched to a gene. The CDR3 covers 16 residues. The clonotype was recovered from a human donor. It is not recorded whose cells these are; they may come from a transplant donor. The material sequenced was gamma-delta T cells. The V and J genes are TRDV2 and TRDJ1; 7 bases align to TRDD3. The CDR3, as DNA: TGTGCCTGTGACATACTGGGGTCCACGTACACCGATAAACTCATCTTT. Translated, it gives CACDILGSTYTDKLIF.